This TCR beta chain was sequenced during a study of shared clonotypes between healthy human individuals. At the level of the study: Each donor contributed plates that comprised three CD4 naive, three CD4 memory, two CD8 naive and one CD8 memory.

Study-wide points: Researchers found naive subsets generally carried larger estimated richness than memory subsets.

On this clone itself: Its specificity is not known.

Naive CD8 populations comprised CD45RO-negative cells positively selected for CCR7, excluding terminally differentiated effector memory CD45RA+ cells. None of the donors, who were healthy HIV-negative adults, had recently had acute infections or vaccinations. TCRdb's table, derived via immunoSEQ multiplex PCR, lists solely in-frame clones and lacks some. The data show 560,000 or so clones, around 96% seen once. V was pared by 5 bases and J by 5 bases, with 5 bases between. The CDR3 loop spans 11 amino acids. Germline loops: CDR1 SGHAT, CDR2 FQDESV (reference sequence). This clonotype was obtained from a woman in her twenties or thirties in good health. The sequenced sample was naive CD8+ T cells sorted from blood. V usage is TRBV11-1 and J usage is TRBJ2-3; no reliable D call. CDR3 nucleotides: TGTGCCAGCAGCCCCGGAGATACGCAGTATTTT. This translates into CASSPGDTQYF.